This T cell receptor (beta chain) was obtained from a study of regulatory T cells in long-lasting Graves disease (dated by TCRdb to the early 2020s). Looking at the study overall: Newly diagnosed Graves' disease patients had taken antithyroid drugs for less than 3 months. Persistent Graves' disease patients were compared with newly diagnosed Graves' disease patients by peripheral blood TCR sequencing and RNA sequencing. The study took place in China and was registered as a clinical trial. TCR sequencing covered 13 persistent and approximately 20 newly diagnosed Graves' disease patients, around 35 samples in total.

The time point label of this sample denotes: newly diagnosed GD, antithyroid drugs for less than 3 months. For both TCR sequencing and RNA sequencing, RNA was extracted from PBMCs using TRIzol. The diagnosis of Graves' disease was made according to American Thyroid Association guidelines. The patients came from an endocrinology department in Xi'an, China. From each patient, around 9 milliliters of peripheral blood was collected into an EDTA anticoagulant tube. Ficoll Paque Plus density gradient separation was used to isolate PBMCs, and no further T cell sorting was performed. An Agilent 2100 Bioanalyzer and agarose gel were used to assess RNA quality, and a NanoDrop 2000 was used to measure RNA concentration. V loses 1 base of germline sequence and J loses 1 base, and the interval between the two ends is 12 bases. From the cysteine through the phenylalanine, the CDR3 covers 16 amino acids. The entry retains the CDR3 DNA only, 48 bases that are in frame from base 1. The germline V gene (reference sequence) supplies CDR1 LNHDA and CDR2 SQIVND.

Regarding this clonotype: There is no known antigen for this receptor. One base away there is no much larger clone; base qualities are not given.

Library preparation used multiplex PCR. Sequencing used an Illumina HiSeq 4000. TCR beta libraries were built with iRepertoire HTBI primers and Arm-PCR amplification of CDR3 regions. PCR products were gel purified before sequencing. Regarding the original processing steps: Gene usage analysis of CDR3 amino acid clonotypes used the 60 to 80 TRBV and more than 13 TRBJ segments found across samples. Filtered high-quality paired reads were merged into contigs using COPE and FqMerger. BLAST was used to align contigs to IMGT TRBV, TRBD and TRBJ reference genes, with CDR3 defined following IMGT. Highly expanded clones were defined as clonotypes with a frequency above 0.1%. Shannon entropy served as the measure of repertoire diversity, while the Gini coefficient captured V-J evenness. Public clonotypes were defined as clonotypes shared by more than one individual. TCRdb trimmed public reads at Q25 via fastp, called clones via MiXCR and kept in-frame beta chains. Duplicate CDR3 protein sequences are folded into a single record with the most common DNA and genes. In this record, the V and J calls reflect TCRdb's handling and not the investigators' own analysis. This sample has about 420,000 distinct CDR3 sequences in its table, and around 15% of those were observed once. The ten largest make up 20% to 25% of the sample.

Broad study findings and their caveats: Compared with newly diagnosed patients, persistent Graves' disease patients had lower TCR Shannon entropy and fewer highly expanded clones, which suggests clonal expansion. The small sample size was acknowledged by the authors as a limitation that may reduce accuracy. Sequencing and analysis were limited to the TCR beta chain. Because the primary lesion, thyroid tissue, could not be accessed, the study looked at peripheral blood alone. TRBV28, TRBJ1-2 and TRBJ2-5 were preferentially used in persistent disease, while TRBV20-1 and TRBJ2-1 were favored in newly diagnosed disease. Persistent patients shared more public clonotypes among themselves (around 2,800) than newly diagnosed patients did (over 950).

The sample was also reused in another study, on T cells in Graves' hyperthyroidism and ophthalmopathy. The second source states: A patient counted as having stable Graves' hyperthyroidism if no progression to ophthalmopathy occurred over 18 months of follow-up. Hyperthyroidism patients were newly diagnosed, with disease duration under 2 months, and aged 18 to 65 years. Exclusion was applied to patients with uncontrolled infections, other autoimmune diseases, pregnancy or lactation. Clinical symptoms, serum thyroxine and TRAb, thyroid ultrasound, and orbital computed tomography formed the basis for the diagnoses. A first-round RT-PCR of the TCR CDR3 used the HTBI primer set with the Qiagen OneStep RT-PCR kit. Most expanded thyroid clonotypes (frequency above 0.001) were also found in blood, which suggests that blood repertoires may mirror thyroid immune responses. A model built on a 13 V-J signature distinguished ophthalmopathy from stable hyperthyroidism, reaching 85% to 90% sensitivity and approximately 83% specificity in cross-validation and 80%/75% in testing. During validation, the model predicted progression to ophthalmopathy a median of approximately six months ahead of onset, with roughly 65% sensitivity and almost 75% specificity. To identify TCR V-J signatures that set the groups apart, the researchers used a discovery cohort of approximately 98 patients, made up of roughly 45 with Graves' ophthalmopathy and 57 with stable Graves' hyperthyroidism. Prospective prediction of ophthalmopathy was tested in an independent validation cohort consisting of some 20 hyperthyroidism patients and more than 15 patients who later progressed to ophthalmopathy. For training and testing, the roughly 97 patients in the discovery cohort were randomly divided in a 7:3 ratio. The study also compared thyroid tissue and blood T-cell repertoires from several Graves' hyperthyroidism patients. Once sampling was done, hyperthyroidism patients were given methimazole at a starting dose of 30 mg daily, whereas ophthalmopathy patients were given high-dose intravenous methylprednisolone. A second multiplex PCR round built the libraries, followed by size selection and purification. Sequencing of the libraries was done on an Illumina HiSeq2000 using paired-end 100 bp reads. Raw data were processed with SOAPnuke, discarding reads with adapters, uncalled bases, mean Phred below 15, or no exact constant-primer or identifier match. COPE v1.2.5 was used to merge the high-quality paired reads, and each unique nucleotide sequence was defined as a clonotype. Clonotypes were aligned to IMGT TRBV, TRBD and TRBJ reference segments using MiTCR v1.1. Only V-J combinations with frequency above 0.0001, covering about 99% of repertoires, were analysed. A TCS score was defined as the ratio between F50 (clonal expansion) and ExV (chaos), using BLOSUM62-based TCRdist between CDR3 peptides within each V-J. Welch's t-statistics and random forest reduced around 550 V-J features to under 15, which were used in a naive Bayes classifier (R e1071). No statistical method was used to set the sample size in advance, and investigators knew the group allocation. The paper describes TCR Vbeta CDR3 sequencing of some 130 peripheral blood samples, made up of 43 ophthalmopathy patients, 70 to 75 hyperthyroidism patients and 17 progressor patients.

The receptor chain draws on TRBV19 and TRBJ2-3; the D region is possibly TRBD1 or TRBD2, each matching across 5 bases. This receptor was taken from a woman under 30 with Graves disease. Donor details come from another sample of the same person, matched by shared clones. The source material was peripheral blood mononuclear cells (PBMCs), sampled at new diagnosis, from a patient treated with antithyroid drugs. The DNA is TGTGCCAGTAGTATAGCGGTGGGGACCGGCACAGATACGCAGTATTTT. Its protein product is CASSIAVGTGTDTQYF.